A selection of T cell receptor beta chains follows, all from one sample in a study of cytomegalovirus exposure and HLA in healthy donors. Generated by immunoSEQ multiplex PCR, the TCRdb table keeps only in-frame clones and is missing some. The sample yields about 200,000 clones, 81% seen once. The source material was PBMCs. These TCRs come from a woman younger than 45 in good health and CMV-seronegative. Both conserved end residues are trimmed from each CDR3. D genes are given only for firm matches. The listing skips clone size in some rows; elsewhere it reads once, few, many or a size class.

v_call	clone_size	d_call	cdr3_length	cdr3_aa
TRBV11-2	-	TRBD1	13	ASSSRTGTGDTQY
TRBV7-2	once	TRBD1	12	ASSPGQGNQPQH
TRBV19	few	TRBD1	12	ASSIGQGPFEAF
TRBV5-4	-	TRBD1	12	ASSRTGSTGELF
TRBV27	-	-	13	ASTWGEPSTDTQY
TRBV28	-	-	13	ASSFDRYSGNTIY
TRBV9	once	-	12	ASSVWQSYNEQF
TRBV5-1	-	-	13	ASSLAGSSYNEQF
TRBV4-2	-	-	12	ASKDTGNRDTIY
TRBV19	-	-	11	ASSTSGPRAQY
TRBV6-5	-	TRBD1	10	ASSWTGDGYT
TRBV30	-	-	12	AWERPGQSYEQY
TRBV19	-	-	12	AASRDTYSYEQY
TRBV15	-	TRBD2	12	ATSPPTSGYEQY
TRBV28	many	-	12	ASISPSPNYGYT
TRBV19	-	TRBD1	12	ASSNAGGGNTQY
TRBV4-2	-	TRBD1	15	ASSQGGTVASGNTIY
TRBV29-1	-	-	10	SVVGGNTEAF
TRBV5-1	-	TRBD2	16	ASSLSPSGDPNTGELF
TRBV9	-	TRBD2	13	ASSVVSGRGSEQF
TRBV6-1	-	TRBD1	12	AGSGQVKPYEQY
TRBV19	-	TRBD1	12	ASRRTGSSYEQY
TRBV6-4	-	-	15	ASSATTGLSYNSPLH